The 29 T cell receptor beta chains listed next were all sequenced from one sample in a study of shared clonotypes between healthy human individuals. The naive CD8 fraction comprised CD45RO-negative cells positively selected for CCR7 and excluded terminally differentiated effector memory CD45RA+ cells. Some clones are missing from TCRdb's copy, which holds only in-frame ones; the method was immunoSEQ multiplex PCR. The sample holds about 2.2 million clones; about 94% are singletons and the top ten take around 1.7%. The sequenced material came from naive CD8+ T cells from PBMCs. These receptors all come from a young man in good health. Some clones in this sample may be carry-over from other donors' samples.

The CDR3 here is CASSYGPSYYEQYF. CDR3 in DNA: TGTGCCAGCAGTTACGGGCCATCATACTACGAGCAGTACTTC. The V gene is TRBV6-5, the J gene TRBJ2-7; no reliable D call. The CDR3 is 14 residues long. CDR1 is MNHEY, CDR2 SVGAGI, per germline. Trimming took 2 bases from V and 3 from J, leaving 11 bases between them.

On this clone: This CDR3 is also generated by other DNA sequences in the sample. The rearrangement joins TRBV2 to TRBJ2-7; D gene uncertain. V lost 6 bases and J lost 0, with 6 bases in between. This CDR3 has 12 amino acids. Germline V gives CDR1 SNHLY, CDR2 FYNNEI. The CDR3, as DNA: TGTGCCAGCAGCGGTGACTCCTACGAGCAGTACTTC. It encodes CASSGDSYEQYF.

This chain joins TRBV13 and TRBJ2-3; D might be TRBD1 (6 bases). The germline gives CDR1 PRHDT, CDR2 FYEKMQ (reference sequence). Deletions cut 1 base from V and 6 bases from J, with 14 bases between. The length of the CDR3 is 15 residues. CDR3 loop: CASSLVGQGMDTQYF. The CDR3 nucleotides read TGTGCCAGCAGCTTAGTCGGGCAGGGGATGGATACGCAGTATTTT.

This rearrangement joins TRBV7-2 to TRBJ1-2; 8 positions match TRBD1. Germline CDR1 is SGHTA and CDR2 is FQGNSA. This CDR3 has 14 residues. Losses at the gene ends were 3 bases for V and 4 bases for J; bases not matched to a gene: 4. CDR3 DNA sequence: TGTGCCAGCAGCTTTGACAGGGGTACCTATGGCTACACCTTC. This encodes CASSFDRGTYGYTF.

The chain recombines TRBV19 with TRBJ1-1, with D unclear. This CDR3 is built from 11 residues. Deletions cut 5 bases from V and 7 bases from J, with 8 bases between. Germline values: CDR1 LNHDA, CDR2 SQIVND (reference sequence). CDR3 sequence (DNA): TGTGCCAGTAGTGCCCAGATTGAAGCTTTCTTT. Its translation is CASSAQIEAFF.

This chain joins TRBV2 and TRBJ1-5; no reliable D call. The CDR3 is 14 residues long. V was cut by 3 bases and J by 7 bases, with 13 bases left in between. Germline V gene data show CDR1 as SNHLY and CDR2 as FYNNEI. As DNA, the CDR3 is TGTGCCAGCAGTGACCCCTCTACCGCCCAGCCCCAGCATTTT. This sequence encodes CASSDPSTAQPQHF.

The CDR3 here is CATGDGSTEAFF. For the CDR3, the DNA is TGCGCCACCGGGGATGGATCCACTGAAGCTTTCTTT. This chain connects TRBV5-1 to TRBJ1-1; no reliable D call. The CDR3 has 12 amino acids. Germline lookup yields CDR1 SGHRS and CDR2 YFSETQ. Trimming stripped 9 bases from V and 4 bases from J, with 13 bases between.

The V gene is TRBV4-3, the J gene TRBJ1-4; no reliable D call. Germline values: CDR1 LGHNA, CDR2 YSLEER. The CDR3 totals 17 residues. Trimming took 5 bases from V and 5 from J, leaving 21 bases between them. The CDR3 nucleotides are TGCGCCAGCAGCGAGTATCAAGTTGGCGGTGAGAATGAAAAACTGTTTTTT. Translated, it gives CASSEYQVGGENEKLFF.

The J gene is TRBJ2-5, the V gene TRBV5-5; 7 positions agree with TRBD1. V trimming: 4 bases; J trimming: 4 bases; junction bases outside the gene matches: 10. This CDR3 has 15 amino acids. Germline V gives CDR1 SGHKS, CDR2 YYEKEE (reference sequence). The CDR3 loop reads CASSPQGNLLETQYF. CDR3 nucleotides: TGTGCCAGCAGCCCACAGGGGAACCTCCTAGAGACCCAGTACTTC.

This chain connects TRBV29-1 to TRBJ2-3; D may be TRBD1 (5 bases). Germline V gene data show CDR1 as SQVTM and CDR2 as ANQGSEA. CDR3 length: 16 amino acids. Trimming cost V 6 bases and J 0 bases, with 19 bases left between them. CDR3 loop: CSVPQVPKFSTDTQYF. CDR3 nucleotides: TGCAGCGTGCCACAGGTTCCTAAGTTTAGCACAGATACGCAGTATTTT.

V usage is TRBV29-1 and J usage is TRBJ2-1; 9 bases fit TRBD1. V dropped 6 bases and J dropped 8; count of bases not matched to a gene: 8. This CDR3 spans 13 amino acids. Looked up from germline, CDR1 is SQVTM and CDR2 is ANQGSEA. Here the CDR3 DNA reads TGCAGCGTCGCGGGACAGGGAATCTATGAGCAGTTCTTC. This sequence encodes CSVAGQGIYEQFF.

In the case of this clone: Other DNA sequences of this sample code for an identical CDR3. The chain couples TRBV11-2 to TRBJ2-7; the D is unclear. From germline, CDR1 is SGHAT and CDR2 FQNNGV. V was pared by 2 bases and J by 4 bases, with 9 bases between. The CDR3 runs 13 residues. This CDR3 reads CASSLRVDYEQYF. CDR3 nucleotide sequence: TGTGCCAGCAGCTTACGGGTTGATTACGAGCAGTACTTC.

CDR3 sequence reads: CAWSVTGPTGELFF. In DNA form, the CDR3 reads TGTGCCTGGAGTGTAACAGGGCCAACCGGGGAGCTGTTTTTT. The chain recombines TRBV30 with TRBJ2-2, with TRBD1 as a possible D gene (6 bases). This CDR3 comprises 14 residues. Trimming pared 0 bases from V and 5 bases from J, leaving 10 bases between. Per the germline V gene, CDR1 is GTSNPN and CDR2 is SVGIG (reference sequence).

The chain carries TRBV28 and TRBJ2-7; 9 bases are a match to TRBD1. CDR1 and CDR2 from the germline V gene are MDHEN and SYDVKM. Trimming cost V 1 base and J 0 bases; bases outside gene matches: 4. CDR3 length: 16 residues. This chain's CDR3 is CASSLSPGQGSYEQYF. Written as DNA, the CDR3 is TGTGCCAGCAGTTTATCACCGGGACAGGGCTCCTACGAGCAGTACTTC.

The chain is built from TRBV6-1 and TRBJ2-7; 7 bases match TRBD2. Per the germline V gene, CDR1 is MNHNS and CDR2 is SASEGT. V lost 8 bases, J lost 4 bases, and 11 bases stayed unmatched. The CDR3 spans 14 residues. CDR3 sequence reads: CASPREGPEYEQYF. CDR3 nucleotide sequence: TGTGCCAGCCCCAGGGAGGGCCCTGAGTACGAGCAGTACTTC.

The V and J genes are TRBV27 and TRBJ1-1; D is possibly TRBD1 (5 bases). From germline, CDR1 is MNHEY and CDR2 SMNVEV (reference sequence). CDR3 length equals 16 residues. Trimming took off 0 bases at V and 11 bases at J, with 22 bases between the two ends. CDR3 residues: CASSLSGLYRRKMAFF. For the CDR3, the DNA is TGTGCCAGCAGTTTATCGGGGTTGTACAGGAGGAAGATGGCTTTCTTT.

This chain connects TRBV6-4 to TRBJ2-7; D not certain. Germline-derived CDR1 and CDR2 are MRHNA and SNTAGT. V gave up 8 bases and J gave up 1 base, with 12 bases separating them. The CDR3 is made up of 13 amino acids. The CDR3 DNA reads as TGTGCCAGCCTTGAACCTCGATCCTACGAGCAGTACTTC. Translation: CASLEPRSYEQYF.

This chain connects TRBV6-6 to TRBJ1-1; TRBD1 might be the D (6 bases). There are 15 residues in the CDR3. V lost 6 bases, J lost 1 base, and 15 bases lay in between. Germline assignment: CDR1 MNHNY and CDR2 SVGAGI (reference sequence). The DNA for the CDR3 is TGTGCCAGCAGACCCCCCGGGACAAGGAACACTGAAGCTTTCTTT. This gives the protein CASRPPGTRNTEAFF.

This sequence joins TRBV2 and TRBJ2-2, with TRBD2 identical over 9 bases. The CDR3 loop spans 14 amino acids. Germline V gives CDR1 SNHLY, CDR2 FYNNEI. After removal of 10 bases from V and 6 bases from J, the junction contained 9 bases not matched to a gene. The CDR3 bases are TGTGCCACCGGGAATAGCGGGAGCCCCGGGGAGCTGTTTTTT. Residues: CATGNSGSPGELFF. Using reference TRBV2 and TRBJ2-2 for the parts outside the CDR3, the full variable domain is EPEVTQTPSHQVTQMGQEVILRCVPISNHLYFYWYRQILGQKVEFLVSFYNNEISEKSEIFDDQFSVERPDGSNFTLKIRSTKLEDSAMYFCATGNSGSPGELFFGEGSRLTVL.

The gene calls are TRBV29-1 and TRBJ2-1; D gene unclear. The ends were cut back, 6 bases at V and 3 bases at J, with 12 bases in the middle. Germline V gene data show CDR1 as SQVTM and CDR2 as ANQGSEA. The CDR3 length is 13 residues. The CDR3 reads CSVVTSYYNEQFF. The DNA of the CDR3 is TGCAGCGTCGTGACATCCTACTACAATGAGCAGTTCTTC.

CDR3 protein: CASSPLAGVEQFF. The CDR3 DNA sequence: TGCGCCAGCAGCCCTCTAGCGGGAGTTGAGCAGTTCTTC. The chain combines TRBV5-1 with TRBJ2-1; TRBD2 agrees at 10 bases. V lost 4 bases and J lost 9; bases outside the gene matches: 4. This CDR3 region has 13 residues. From germline, CDR1 is SGHRS and CDR2 YFSETQ.

Points on this clone: The sample has other DNA sequences that encode this CDR3 too. The V call is TRBV28, the J call TRBJ2-3, with TRBD2 matching 8 bases. Looked up from germline, CDR1 is MDHEN and CDR2 is SYDVKM. This CDR3 is built from 16 residues. V shed 2 bases and J 2 bases; nucleotides not matched to a gene: 6. CDR3 DNA sequence: TGTGCCAGCAGTTTAGGGCTAGCGGGCCTCACAGATACGCAGTATTTT. Protein: CASSLGLAGLTDTQYF. The whole variable domain, filled in from reference TRBV28 and TRBJ2-3, reads DVKVTQSSRYLVKRTGEKVFLECVQDMDHENMFWYRQDPGLGLRLIYFSYDVKMKEKGDIPEGYSVSREKKERFSLILESASTNQTSMYLCASSLGLAGLTDTQYFGPGTRLTVL.

This sequence joins TRBV4-2 and TRBJ2-2; the D is unclear. Germline V gives CDR1 LGHNA, CDR2 YNFKEQ. The CDR3 covers 12 residues. Between the trimmed V and J ends, which lost 4 bases and 5 bases, there was a span of 5 bases. In DNA form, the CDR3 reads TGTGCCAGCAGCCGTGTTACCGGGGAGCTGTTTTTT. Its protein is CASSRVTGELFF.

About this clone itself: The sample has other DNA sequences that encode this CDR3 too. The V gene is TRBV6-6, the J gene TRBJ2-7, with TRBD2 identical over 7 bases. CDR1 MNHNY and CDR2 SVGAGI come from the germline V gene (reference sequence). Trimming at V came to 2 bases and at J to 4 bases, leaving 5 bases not matched to a gene. The CDR3 spans 14 residues. CDR3 region: CASSYGVGGYEQYF. The DNA of the CDR3 is TGTGCCAGCAGTTACGGGGTCGGGGGGTACGAGCAGTACTTC.

The CDR3 DNA is TGTGCCAGCAGCTTGGCCCCCTGGGGTCTCGGGGCCAACGTCCTGACTTTC. Translated, it gives CASSLAPWGLGANVLTF. The chain carries TRBV5-6 and TRBJ2-6; D is uncertain. The germline V and J ends were trimmed by 0 bases and 4 bases, with 14 bases remaining between them. The CDR3 has 17 amino acids. CDR1 is SGHDT and CDR2 is YYEEEE in the germline V gene.

Concerning this clone: Other DNA sequences in this specimen translate into the identical CDR3. The chain is built from TRBV28 and TRBJ2-7, with D possibly TRBD2 on 5 matching bases. Germline V gene data show CDR1 as MDHEN and CDR2 as SYDVKM. The ends were cut back, 5 bases at V and 4 bases at J, with 6 bases in the middle. The CDR3 runs to 11 residues. The CDR3 DNA follows: TGTGCCAGCAGTGCGGGTTACGAGCAGTACTTC. It encodes CASSAGYEQYF.

The CDR3 sequence: CASSLLRGRGTDTQYF. CDR3 DNA sequence: TGTGCCAGCAGTTTACTCCGCGGGAGGGGCACAGATACGCAGTATTTT. The V call is TRBV27, the J call TRBJ2-3; 9 nucleotides match TRBD2. V dropped 2 bases and J dropped 1; count of bases not matched to a gene: 4. Germline CDR1 reads MNHEY; CDR2 reads SMNVEV (reference sequence). The CDR3 loop spans 16 amino acids.

The CDR3: CAWTHTRTSGRYVGEQFF. CDR3 DNA sequence: TGTGCCTGGACCCACACTCGGACTAGCGGGAGATACGTTGGTGAGCAGTTCTTC. V and J are TRBV30 and TRBJ2-1; 13 bases match TRBD2. Trimming cost V 4 bases and J 9 bases; bases outside gene matches: 18. Per the germline V gene, CDR1 is GTSNPN and CDR2 is SVGIG (reference sequence). This CDR3 is 18 amino acids long.

The V and J genes are TRBV2 and TRBJ2-7; no definite D call. CDR1 is SNHLY and CDR2 is FYNNEI in the germline V gene. The CDR3 totals 13 residues. The ends were cut back, 6 bases at V and 2 bases at J, with 11 bases in the middle. The CDR3 region is CASSQTGPYEQYF. The CDR3 bases are TGTGCCAGCAGCCAAACCGGTCCCTACGAGCAGTACTTC. The full variable domain, completed using reference TRBV2 and TRBJ2-7, is EPEVTQTPSHQVTQMGQEVILRCVPISNHLYFYWYRQILGQKVEFLVSFYNNEISEKSEIFDDQFSVERPDGSNFTLKIRSTKLEDSAMYFCASSQTGPYEQYFGPGTRLTVT.